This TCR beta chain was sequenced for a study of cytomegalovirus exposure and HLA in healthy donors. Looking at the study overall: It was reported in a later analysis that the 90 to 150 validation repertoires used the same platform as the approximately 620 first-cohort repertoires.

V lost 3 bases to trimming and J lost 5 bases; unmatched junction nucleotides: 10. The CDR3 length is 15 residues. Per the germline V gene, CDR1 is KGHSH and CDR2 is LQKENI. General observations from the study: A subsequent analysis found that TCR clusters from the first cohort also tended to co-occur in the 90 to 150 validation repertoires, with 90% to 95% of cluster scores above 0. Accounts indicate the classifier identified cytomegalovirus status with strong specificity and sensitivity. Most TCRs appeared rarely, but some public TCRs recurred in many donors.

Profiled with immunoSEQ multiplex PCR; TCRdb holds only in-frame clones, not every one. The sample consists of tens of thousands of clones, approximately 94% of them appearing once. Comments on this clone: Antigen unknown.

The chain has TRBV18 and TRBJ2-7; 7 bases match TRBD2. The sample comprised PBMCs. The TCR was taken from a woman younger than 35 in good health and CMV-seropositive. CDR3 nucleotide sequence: TGTGCCAGCTCACCGTTGGGGGGGAATGGTGACGAGCAGTACTTC. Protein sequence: CASSPLGGNGDEQYF.